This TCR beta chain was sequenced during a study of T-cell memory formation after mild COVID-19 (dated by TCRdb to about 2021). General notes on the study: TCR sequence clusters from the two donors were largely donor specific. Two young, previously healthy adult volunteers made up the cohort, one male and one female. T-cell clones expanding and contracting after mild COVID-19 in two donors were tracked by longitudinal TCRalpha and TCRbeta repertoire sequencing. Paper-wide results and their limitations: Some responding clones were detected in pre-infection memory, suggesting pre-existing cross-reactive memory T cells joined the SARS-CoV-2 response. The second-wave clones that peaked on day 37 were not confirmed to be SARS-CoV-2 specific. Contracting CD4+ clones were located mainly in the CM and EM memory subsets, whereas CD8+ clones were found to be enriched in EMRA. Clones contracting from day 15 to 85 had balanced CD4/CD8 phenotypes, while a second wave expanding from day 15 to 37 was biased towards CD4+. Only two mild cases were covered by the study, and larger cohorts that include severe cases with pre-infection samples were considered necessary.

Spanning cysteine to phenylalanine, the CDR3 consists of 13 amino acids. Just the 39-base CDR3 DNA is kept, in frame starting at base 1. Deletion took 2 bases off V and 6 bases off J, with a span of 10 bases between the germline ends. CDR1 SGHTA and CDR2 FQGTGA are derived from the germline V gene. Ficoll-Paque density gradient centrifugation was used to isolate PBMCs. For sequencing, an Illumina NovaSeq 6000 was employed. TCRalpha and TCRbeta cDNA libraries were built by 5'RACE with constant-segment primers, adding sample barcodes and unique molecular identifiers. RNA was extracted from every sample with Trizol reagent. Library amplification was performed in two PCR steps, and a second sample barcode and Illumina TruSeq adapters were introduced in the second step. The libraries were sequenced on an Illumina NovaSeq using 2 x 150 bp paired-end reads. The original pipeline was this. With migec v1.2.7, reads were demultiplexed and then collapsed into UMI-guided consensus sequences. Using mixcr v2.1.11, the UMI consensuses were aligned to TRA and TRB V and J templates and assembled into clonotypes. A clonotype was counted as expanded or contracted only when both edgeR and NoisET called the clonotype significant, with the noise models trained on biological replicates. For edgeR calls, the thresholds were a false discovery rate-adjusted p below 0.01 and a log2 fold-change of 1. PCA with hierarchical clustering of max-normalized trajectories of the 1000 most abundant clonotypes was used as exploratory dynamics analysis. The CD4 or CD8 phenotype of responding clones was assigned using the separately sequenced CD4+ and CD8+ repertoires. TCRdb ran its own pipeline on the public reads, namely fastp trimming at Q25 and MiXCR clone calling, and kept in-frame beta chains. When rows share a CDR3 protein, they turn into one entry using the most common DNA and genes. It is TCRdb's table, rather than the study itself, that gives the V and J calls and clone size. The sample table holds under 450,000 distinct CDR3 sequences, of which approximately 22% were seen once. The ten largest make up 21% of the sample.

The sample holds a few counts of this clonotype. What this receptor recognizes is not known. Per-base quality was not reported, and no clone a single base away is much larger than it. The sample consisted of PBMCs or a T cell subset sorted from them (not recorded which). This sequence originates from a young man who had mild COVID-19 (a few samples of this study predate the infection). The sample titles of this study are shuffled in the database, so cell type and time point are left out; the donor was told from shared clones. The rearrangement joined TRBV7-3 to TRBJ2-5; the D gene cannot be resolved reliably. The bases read TGTGCCAGCAGCTTACAGCCCTCGCAGACCCAGTACTTC. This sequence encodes CASSLQPSQTQYF. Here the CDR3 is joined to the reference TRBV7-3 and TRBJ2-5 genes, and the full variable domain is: GAGVSQTPSNKVTEKGKYVELRCDPISGHTALYWYRQSLGQGPEFLIYFQGTGAADDSGLPNDRFFAVRPEGSVSTLKIQRTERGDSAVYLCASSLQPSQTQYFGPGTRLLVL.